The source of this TCR beta chain is a study of T cells in narcolepsy. Findings of the study overall: Reportedly, autoreactive clonotypes were serially detected in patients' blood but not controls'. In some patient and control memory CD4+ samples, autoreactive clones were absent.

The table lists this clone with a few counts. The antigen is unknown. Assay: immunoSEQ multiplex PCR; the TCRdb copy retains only in-frame clones and omits some. The sample consists of some 30,000 clones, approximately 89% of them appearing once. V lost 4 bases and J 1 base, leaving 10 bases between the germline ends. The CDR3 covers 13 residues. Germline CDR1 reads SQVTM; CDR2 reads ANQGSEA. The sample taken for sequencing was memory (CD45RA-) CD4+ T cells from blood. The chain has TRBV29-1 and TRBJ1-1; D ambiguous. The clonotype was recovered from a human donor in good health. The CDR3 loop is CSVAVLKNTEAFF. The CDR3 region has the DNA TGCAGCGTTGCCGTGTTAAAGAACACTGAAGCTTTCTTT.